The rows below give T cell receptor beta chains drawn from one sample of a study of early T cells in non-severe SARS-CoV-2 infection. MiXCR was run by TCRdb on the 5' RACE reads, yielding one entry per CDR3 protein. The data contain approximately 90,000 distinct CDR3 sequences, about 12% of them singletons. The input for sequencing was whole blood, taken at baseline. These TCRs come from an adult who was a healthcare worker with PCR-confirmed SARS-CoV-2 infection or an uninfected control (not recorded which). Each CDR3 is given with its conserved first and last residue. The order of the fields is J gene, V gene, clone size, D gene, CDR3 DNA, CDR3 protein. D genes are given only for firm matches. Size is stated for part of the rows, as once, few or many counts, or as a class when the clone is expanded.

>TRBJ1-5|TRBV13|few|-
TGTGCCAGCAGCTTGGGCAGGTATCAGCCCCAGCATTTT
CASSLGRYQPQHF
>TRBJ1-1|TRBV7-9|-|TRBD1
TGTGCCAGCAGCCAACAGGGGGTGAACACTGAAGCTTTCTTT
CASSQQGVNTEAFF
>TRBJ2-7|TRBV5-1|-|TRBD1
TGCGCCAGCAGCTTATTCGGGACAGGAGTCTCCTACGAGCAGTACTTC
CASSLFGTGVSYEQYF
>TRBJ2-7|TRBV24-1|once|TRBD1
TGTGCCACCAGTGAATGGACAGGGAGTACCTACGAGCAGTACTTC
CATSEWTGSTYEQYF
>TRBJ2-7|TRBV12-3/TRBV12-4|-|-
TGTGCCAGCAGTCCTTTCAATAGGGGGTCCCACGAGCAGTACTTC
CASSPFNRGSHEQYF
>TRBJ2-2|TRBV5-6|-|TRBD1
TGTGCCAGCAGCTCTTACTCCCGCACAGGGGGCCTCCCGAACACCGGGGAGCTGTTTTTT
CASSSYSRTGGLPNTGELFF
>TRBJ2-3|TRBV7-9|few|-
TGTGCCAGCAGCTTAGTAGGGTACCCAGATACGCAGTATTTT
CASSLVGYPDTQYF
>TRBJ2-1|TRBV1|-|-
TGCACCAGCAGCCAAATATACCTGGGACTAGCGGGGGCAAATGAGCAGTTCTTC
CTSSQIYLGLAGANEQFF
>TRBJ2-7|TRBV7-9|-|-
TGTGCCAGCACCTCCGGAGTCTTGGGCGAGCAGTACTTC
CASTSGVLGEQYF
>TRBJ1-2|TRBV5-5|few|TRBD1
TGTGCCAGCAGCCCCACTCAGGGGGGCTATGGCTACACCTTC
CASSPTQGGYGYTF
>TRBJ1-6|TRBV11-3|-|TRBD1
TGTGCCAGCAGCTGGGGACAGATCTATAATTCACCCCTCCACTTT
CASSWGQIYNSPLHF
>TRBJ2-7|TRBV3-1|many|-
TGTGCCAGCAGCCCCGGAGGGCCCCACGAGCAGTACTTC
CASSPGGPHEQYF
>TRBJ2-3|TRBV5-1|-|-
TGCGCCAGCAGCTTGAGGGGCTACACAGATACGCAGTATTTT
CASSLRGYTDTQYF
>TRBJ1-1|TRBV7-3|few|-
TGTGCCAGCAGCTCACAGGTTGCCACTGAAGCTTTCTTT
CASSSQVATEAFF
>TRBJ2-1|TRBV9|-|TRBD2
TGTGCCAGCAGCGGCTGGACTAGCGGGGGAAATGAGCAGTTCTTC
CASSGWTSGGNEQFF
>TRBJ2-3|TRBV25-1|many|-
TGTGCCGCCCGTAGTAGCACAGATACGCAGTATTTT
CAARSSTDTQYF